This T cell receptor beta chain originates from a study of blood T cell repertoires in COVID-19. TCRdb's table, derived via immunoSEQ multiplex PCR, lists solely in-frame clones and lacks some. The sample includes approximately 40,000 clones, 87% seen only once; the top ten take around 20%. Sequenced: peripheral blood. The receptor's source is a man aged 60-69 years with acute or convalescent COVID-19.

Here the CDR3 DNA reads TGCGCCAGCAGCCAAGATGATATTGGGACTAGCGGTCGCAATGAGCAGTTCTTC. Translation gives CASSQDDIGTSGRNEQFF. The genes are TRBV4-1 and TRBJ2-1, with 11 bases lining up with TRBD2. The germline V gene has CDR1 MGHRA and CDR2 YSYEKL. Losses at the gene ends were 0 bases for V and 6 bases for J; bases not matched to a gene: 10. CDR3 length: 18 residues.